The TCR beta chain under discussion was sequenced for a study of blood T cell repertoires in COVID-19. Study-wide context: Material from acute and convalescent COVID-19 was sourced from the United States, Italy and Spain. From T cells, B-cell-depleted T cells, or PBMCs came the material, which was cDNA or gDNA.

In the study's own analysis: Estimated nucleated cell counts came from reference gene primer amplification. Generated by immunoSEQ multiplex PCR, the TCRdb table keeps only in-frame clones and is missing some. Clonal size and the V and J genes are those of that table, whereas D and trimming came from the DNA. Among some 80,000 clones, about nine tenths were seen once, and the ten largest hold about 2.4%. The germline gives CDR1 SNHLY, CDR2 FYNNEI. This CDR3 region has 12 residues. Trimming stripped 4 bases from V and 5 bases from J, with 8 bases between. The TCR originated in a human donor in a cohort sampled during active COVID-19. Sequencing was carried out using peripheral blood. This chain connects TRBV2 to TRBJ1-2; weak D call: TRBD1 (5 bases). The CDR3 nucleotides are TGTGCCAGCAGTGGACAGACTTATGGCTACACCTTC. Its translation is CASSGQTYGYTF.